The 10 T cell receptor beta chains below were found in one sample sequenced in a study of blood T cell repertoires in COVID-19. Sequencing used immunoSEQ multiplex PCR; TCRdb keeps in-frame clones, though not all of them. Here the sample spans tens of thousands of clones, 87% being singletons. The material sequenced was peripheral blood. The receptors stem from a human donor in a cohort sampled during active COVID-19.

This chain joins TRBV18 and TRBJ1-5; no firm D call. The CDR3 is 14 amino acids. Germline V gives CDR1 KGHSH, CDR2 LQKENI. V shed 3 bases and J shed 4 bases, with 10 bases lying between them. CDR3 protein: CASSPAGGNQPQHF. The CDR3 DNA sequence: TGTGCCAGCTCACCTGCCGGAGGGAATCAGCCCCAGCATTTT.

This clone appeared a single time. The V gene is TRBV6-5, the J gene TRBJ2-3; the D is unclear. Trimming removed 6 bases at V and 8 bases at J, with 9 bases between. This CDR3 region has 11 residues. Germline-derived CDR1 and CDR2 are MNHEY and SVGAGI. The CDR3 region is CASSYKSTQYF. As DNA, the CDR3 is TGTGCCAGCAGCTATAAGAGTACGCAGTATTTT.

V is TRBV27 and J is TRBJ2-7; 7 bases agree with TRBD1. CDR1 is MNHEY, CDR2 SMNVEV, per germline (reference sequence). The CDR3 spans 17 residues. V was pared by 8 bases and J by 2 bases, with 18 bases of the junction left unmatched. The CDR3 loop is CASRQASAHRGPYEQYF. Written as DNA, the CDR3 is TGTGCCAGCCGGCAAGCGTCCGCCCATAGGGGGCCCTACGAGCAGTACTTC.

The chain recombines TRBV30 with TRBJ2-7, with a possible D match to TRBD2 (6 bases). The CDR3 contains 14 residues. In germline, CDR1 is GTSNPN, CDR2 SVGIG (reference sequence). Between the trimmed V and J ends, which lost 0 bases and 1 base, there was a span of 10 bases. Here the CDR3 DNA reads TGTGCCTGGAGTGTAAGCCGGGGGTCCTACGAGCAGTACTTC. Its translation: CAWSVSRGSYEQYF.

V gene TRBV3-1 (or the pseudogene TRBV3-2) combines with J gene TRBJ2-3, with 10 bases fitting TRBD2. V shed 1 base, J shed 8 bases, and the junction held 9 bases outside the gene matches. Germline assignment: CDR1 LGHDT and CDR2 YNNKEL (reference sequence). This CDR3 spans 16 amino acids. In nucleotides, the CDR3 is TGTGCCAGCAGCCAAGTAACGAGCGGGGGGGCCGCTACGCAGTATTTT. It encodes CASSQVTSGGAATQYF.

The chain uses TRBV6-5 and TRBJ2-2; 7 bases align to TRBD1. V shed 5 bases and J 7 bases; nucleotides not matched to a gene: 4. The V gene's germline CDR1 is MNHEY and CDR2 SVGAGI. This CDR3 spans 13 amino acids. The CDR3 DNA reads TGTGCCAGCAGTCCACGGGACAGCGGGGAGCTGTTTTTT. Translated: CASSPRDSGELFF.

The V call is TRBV6-5, the J call TRBJ1-4; D is undetermined. The CDR3 consists of 13 residues. V was cut by 11 bases and J by 8 bases, with 18 bases left in between. In germline, CDR1 is MNHEY, CDR2 SVGAGI. CDR3 sequence: CAAPSGEEEKLFF. The CDR3 DNA follows: TGTGCCGCCCCTTCTGGTGAGGAGGAAAAACTGTTTTTT.

The chain combines TRBV19 with TRBJ2-7; the D gene is possibly TRBD1 (6 bases). Trimming took 3 bases from V and 6 from J, leaving 18 bases between them. The CDR3 totals 15 residues. Germline CDR1 and CDR2: LNHDA and SQIVND (reference sequence). CDR3 nucleotide sequence: TGTGCCAGTAGTATCAAGACAGGTAGTCTCAGCGAGCAGTACTTC. Protein: CASSIKTGSLSEQYF.

The chain recombines TRBV7-9 with TRBJ2-7, with 12 positions matching TRBD2. Trimming cost V 5 bases and J 4 bases; bases outside gene matches: 6. Germline-derived CDR1 and CDR2 are SEHNR and FQNEAQ (reference sequence). CDR3 length: 15 residues. CDR3 sequence reads: CASSGTSGLSYEQYF. The CDR3 DNA reads TGTGCCAGCAGCGGGACTAGCGGGCTATCTTACGAGCAGTACTTC.

A few counts support this clone. The chain combines TRBV29-1 with TRBJ2-1; 10 bases match TRBD1. Per the germline V gene, CDR1 is SQVTM and CDR2 is ANQGSEA. Unmatched junction bases numbered 5, after V lost 5 bases and J lost 7 bases. The CDR3 runs to 13 residues. The CDR3 region is CSVNRQGANEQFF. In DNA form, the CDR3 reads TGCAGCGTTAACAGACAGGGGGCGAATGAGCAGTTCTTC.